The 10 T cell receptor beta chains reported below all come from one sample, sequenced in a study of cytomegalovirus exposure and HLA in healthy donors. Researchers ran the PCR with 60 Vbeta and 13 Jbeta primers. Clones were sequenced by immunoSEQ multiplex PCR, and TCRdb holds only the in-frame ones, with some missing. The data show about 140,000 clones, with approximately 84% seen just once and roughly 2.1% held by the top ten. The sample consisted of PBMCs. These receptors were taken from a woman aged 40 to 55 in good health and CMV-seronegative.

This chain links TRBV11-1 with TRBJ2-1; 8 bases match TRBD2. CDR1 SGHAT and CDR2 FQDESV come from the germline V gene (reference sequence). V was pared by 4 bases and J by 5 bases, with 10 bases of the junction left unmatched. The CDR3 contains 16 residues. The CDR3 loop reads CASSYSGTRNNNEQFF. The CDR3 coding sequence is TGTGCCAGCAGCTATAGCGGGACTAGGAACAACAATGAGCAGTTCTTC.

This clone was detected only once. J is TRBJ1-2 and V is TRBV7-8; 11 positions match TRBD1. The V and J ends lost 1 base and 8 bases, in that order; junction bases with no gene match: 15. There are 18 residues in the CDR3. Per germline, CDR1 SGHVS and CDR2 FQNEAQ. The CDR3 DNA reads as TGTGCCAGCAGCTTAGTACTTCGGGGACAGGGGGGCCGTTTAGGCTACACCTTC. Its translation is CASSLVLRGQGGRLGYTF.

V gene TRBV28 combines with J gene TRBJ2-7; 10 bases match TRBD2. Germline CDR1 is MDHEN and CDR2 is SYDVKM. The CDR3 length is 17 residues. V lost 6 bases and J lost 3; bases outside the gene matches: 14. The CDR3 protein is CASSHAGLAKYNYEQYF. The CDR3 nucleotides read TGTGCCAGCAGCCACGCGGGACTAGCGAAATATAACTACGAGCAGTACTTC.

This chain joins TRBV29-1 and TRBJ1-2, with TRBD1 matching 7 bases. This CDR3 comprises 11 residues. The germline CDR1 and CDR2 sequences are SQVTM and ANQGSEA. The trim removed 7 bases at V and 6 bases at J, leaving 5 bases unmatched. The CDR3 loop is CSGQGGDGYTF. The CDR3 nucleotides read TGCAGCGGACAGGGAGGCGATGGCTACACCTTC.

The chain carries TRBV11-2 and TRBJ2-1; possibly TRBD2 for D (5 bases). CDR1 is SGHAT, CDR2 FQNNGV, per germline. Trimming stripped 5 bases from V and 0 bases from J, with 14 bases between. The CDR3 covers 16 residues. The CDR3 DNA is TGTGCCAGCAGCCCCCAAGCGGCTAGCTCCTACAATGAGCAGTTCTTC. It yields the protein CASSPQAASSYNEQFF.

In DNA, the CDR3 is TGTGCCAGCCGATTGACAGGGGGACGTTATGGCTACACCTTC. It specifies CASRLTGGRYGYTF. The V call is TRBV5-4, the J call TRBJ1-2, with 9 bases identical to TRBD1. CDR3 length: 14 residues. The germline CDR1 and CDR2 sequences are SGHNT and YYREEE (reference sequence). The ends lost 7 bases at V and 5 bases at J; junction bases unmatched: 9.

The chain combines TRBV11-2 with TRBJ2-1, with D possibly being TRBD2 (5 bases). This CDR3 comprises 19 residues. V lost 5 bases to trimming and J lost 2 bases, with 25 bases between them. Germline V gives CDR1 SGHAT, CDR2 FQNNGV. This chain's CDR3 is CASSPGGGIVVLAYNEQFF. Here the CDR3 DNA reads TGTGCCAGCAGCCCGGGCGGAGGAATAGTGGTCCTCGCCTACAATGAGCAGTTCTTC.

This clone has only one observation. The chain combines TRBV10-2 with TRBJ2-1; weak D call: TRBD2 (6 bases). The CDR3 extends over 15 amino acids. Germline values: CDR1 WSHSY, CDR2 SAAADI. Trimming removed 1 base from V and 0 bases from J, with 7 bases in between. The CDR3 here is CASSELAASYNEQFF. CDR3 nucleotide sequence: TGCGCCAGCAGTGAGTTAGCGGCCTCCTACAATGAGCAGTTCTTC.

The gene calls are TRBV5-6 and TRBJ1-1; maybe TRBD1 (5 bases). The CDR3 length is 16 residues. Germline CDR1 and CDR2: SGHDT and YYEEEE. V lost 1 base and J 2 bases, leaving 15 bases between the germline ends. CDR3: CASSLWGGVRNTEAFF. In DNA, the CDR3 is TGTGCCAGCAGCTTGTGGGGCGGGGTAAGAAACACTGAAGCTTTCTTT.

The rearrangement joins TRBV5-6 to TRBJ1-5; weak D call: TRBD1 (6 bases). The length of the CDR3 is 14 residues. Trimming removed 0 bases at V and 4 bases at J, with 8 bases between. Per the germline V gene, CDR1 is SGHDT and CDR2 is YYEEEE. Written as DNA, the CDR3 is TGTGCCAGCAGCTTGGGAACAGGGAATCAGCCCCAGCATTTT. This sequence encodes CASSLGTGNQPQHF.